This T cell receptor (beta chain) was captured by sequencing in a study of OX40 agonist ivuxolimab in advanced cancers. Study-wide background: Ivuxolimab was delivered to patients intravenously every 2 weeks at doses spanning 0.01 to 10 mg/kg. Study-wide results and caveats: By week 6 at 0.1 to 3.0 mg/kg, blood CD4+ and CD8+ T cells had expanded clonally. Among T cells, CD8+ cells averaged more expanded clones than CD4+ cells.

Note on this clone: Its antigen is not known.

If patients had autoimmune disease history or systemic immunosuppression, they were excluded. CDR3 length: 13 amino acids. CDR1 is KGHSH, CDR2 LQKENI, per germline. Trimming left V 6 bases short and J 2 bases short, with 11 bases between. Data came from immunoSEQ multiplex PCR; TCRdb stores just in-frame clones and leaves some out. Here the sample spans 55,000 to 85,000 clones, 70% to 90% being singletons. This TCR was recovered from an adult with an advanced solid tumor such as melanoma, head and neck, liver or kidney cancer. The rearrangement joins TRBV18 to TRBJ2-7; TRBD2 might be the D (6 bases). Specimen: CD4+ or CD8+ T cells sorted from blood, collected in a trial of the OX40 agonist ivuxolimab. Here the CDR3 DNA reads TGTGCCAGCTCGCCGGGACTGACCTACGAGCAGTACTTC. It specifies CASSPGLTYEQYF.